The next 30 T cell receptor beta chains were all read from a single sample in a study of early T cells in non-severe SARS-CoV-2 infection. TCRdb analysed the 5' RACE reads with MiXCR anew, one entry per CDR3 protein. The repertoire holds about 84,000 distinct CDR3 sequences, with over 10% as singletons. The sample comprised whole blood. These receptors all stem from an adult who was a healthcare worker with PCR-confirmed SARS-CoV-2 infection or an uninfected control (not recorded which).

The chain couples TRBV7-9 to TRBJ2-3, with 8 bases that match TRBD2. The CDR3 covers 16 residues. Trimming removed 4 bases from V and 3 bases from J; junction bases left unmatched: 9. Germline V gives CDR1 SEHNR, CDR2 FQNEAQ (reference sequence). CDR3: CASSWAPGLVTDTQYF. CDR3 in DNA: TGTGCCAGCAGCTGGGCTCCGGGACTAGTAACAGATACGCAGTATTTT.

This clonotype showed up many times. This chain connects TRBV5-1 to TRBJ1-1, with D maybe TRBD1 (5 bases). The V and J ends lost 0 bases and 5 bases respectively, with 17 bases between them. Germline V CDR1 and CDR2: SGHRS, YFSETQ. This CDR3 region has 16 residues. The CDR3 sequence is CASSLEQVGGRTEAFF. In DNA, the CDR3 is TGCGCCAGCAGCTTGGAACAGGTCGGAGGGAGGACTGAAGCTTTCTTT.

The gene calls are TRBV28 and TRBJ2-1; D is perhaps TRBD1 (7 bases). In germline, CDR1 is MDHEN, CDR2 SYDVKM. CDR3 size: 12 residues. Trimming cost V 4 bases and J 16 bases, with 17 bases left between them. The CDR3 DNA sequence: TGTGCCAGCAGTTACAACGACAGGGAGGAATTCTTC. It specifies CASSYNDREEFF.

This chain connects TRBV11-2 to TRBJ1-4; D uncertain. Germline-derived CDR1 and CDR2 are SGHAT and FQNNGV. There are 17 residues in the CDR3. Deletions cut 1 base from V and 0 bases from J, with 12 bases between. CDR3 in DNA: TGTGCCAGCAGCTTAGGTCGGCAGAAGACAACTAATGAAAAACTGTTTTTT. Translating it yields CASSLGRQKTTNEKLFF. The whole variable domain, filled in from reference TRBV11-2 and TRBJ1-4, reads EAGVAQSPRYKIIEKRQSVAFWCNPISGHATLYWYQQILGQGPKLLIQFQNNGVVDDSQLPKDRFSAERLKGVDSTLKIQPAKLEDSAVYLCASSLGRQKTTNEKLFFGSGTQLSVL.

In its sample, this clonotype was seen many times. The chain employs TRBV3-1 and TRBJ2-7; D is uncertain. The CDR3 is 11 amino acids. The V end was cut by 0 bases, the J end by 5 bases, with 2 bases between. Looked up from germline, CDR1 is LGHDT and CDR2 is YNNKEL (reference sequence). Written as DNA, the CDR3 is TGTGCCAGCAGCCAAGACCACGAGCAGTACTTC. This encodes CASSQDHEQYF.

At least ten counts were recorded for this clonotype. The rearrangement joins TRBV29-1 to TRBJ1-1; weak D call: TRBD1 (5 bases). With 3 bases removed from V and 6 bases from J, the gap between germline ends came to 11 bases. The CDR3 is 12 amino acids. The germline V gene encodes CDR1 SQVTM and CDR2 ANQGSEA. The CDR3 nucleotides are TGCAGCGTTGAGAAAGGGGCGGCTGAAGCTTTCTTT. This translates into CSVEKGAAEAFF.

This clonotype was seen many times. The chain combines TRBV7-3 with TRBJ2-1, with 8 nucleotides matching TRBD2. This CDR3 has 14 amino acids. CDR1 and CDR2 from the germline V gene are SGHTA and FQGTGA. J gave up 5 bases and V 3 bases, and 3 bases lay outside the gene matches. The CDR3 DNA is TGTGCCAGCAGCTTCCGGGGGGGCCACAATGAGCAGTTCTTC. It is translated as CASSFRGGHNEQFF.

The V gene is TRBV29-1, the J gene TRBJ2-1, with D perhaps TRBD2 (6 bases). Germline V gene sequence: CDR1 SQVTM, CDR2 ANQGSEA. The CDR3 runs to 12 residues. Trimming took 2 bases from V and 6 from J, leaving 8 bases between them. The CDR3 spells CSVERRGNEQFF. DNA for the CDR3: TGCAGCGTTGAAAGGAGGGGCAATGAGCAGTTCTTC.

This clonotype was picked up a small number of times. The chain has TRBV11-2 and TRBJ2-7; D not certain. The V end lost 1 base, the J end lost 2 bases, and 6 bases lay between the germline ends. The CDR3 consists of 13 residues. The germline gives CDR1 SGHAT, CDR2 FQNNGV. The CDR3 region is CASSLVVAYEQYF. CDR3 bases: TGTGCCAGCAGCTTAGTGGTAGCCTACGAGCAGTACTTC.

This clonotype was counted only a few times. The chain recombines TRBV3-1 with TRBJ1-1; D is perhaps TRBD1 (6 bases). CDR1 LGHDT and CDR2 YNNKEL come from the germline V gene (reference sequence). Trimming took off 2 bases at V and 6 bases at J, with 16 bases between the two ends. This CDR3 region has 15 residues. The CDR3 DNA is TGTGCCAGCAGCCAAACGTGGGGGGCGAGCGCTGAAGCTTTCTTT. Amino acids: CASSQTWGASAEAFF. Full variable domain (rest looked up from reference TRBV3-1 and TRBJ1-1): DTAVSQTPKYLVTQMGNDKSIKCEQNLGHDTMYWYKQDSKKFLKIMFSYNNKELIINETVPNRFSPKSPDKAHLNLHINSLELGDSAVYFCASSQTWGASAEAFFGQGTRLTVV.

V usage is TRBV7-2 and J usage is TRBJ1-6, with a tentative D call TRBD1 (6 bases). Trimming removed 1 base from V and 9 bases from J, with 13 bases in between. The CDR3 totals 15 residues. Germline assignment: CDR1 SGHTA and CDR2 FQGNSA. Here the CDR3 reads CASSLVTGGSSPLHF. As DNA, the CDR3 is TGTGCCAGCAGCTTAGTGACAGGAGGTTCTTCACCCCTCCACTTT.

The DNA of the CDR3 is TGTGCCAGCAGCTCGTCGGGAGCTGAAGAGACCCAGTACTTC. Translation gives CASSSSGAEETQYF. The chain joins TRBV11-2 to TRBJ2-5; possible D gene TRBD2, 6 bases. V lost 4 bases to trimming and J lost 3 bases, with 12 bases between them. The germline gives CDR1 SGHAT, CDR2 FQNNGV. The CDR3 covers 14 residues.

In its sample, this clonotype was seen many times. The chain carries TRBV19 and TRBJ2-3; D perhaps matches TRBD2 (6 bases). The germline V and J ends were trimmed by 6 bases and 9 bases, with 13 bases remaining between them. Looked up from germline, CDR1 is LNHDA and CDR2 is SQIVND (reference sequence). This CDR3 has 12 amino acids. The CDR3 sequence: CASRSGGDTQYF. The CDR3 coding sequence is TGTGCCAGTAGGTCCGGGGGAGACACGCAGTATTTT.

The chain recombines TRBV2 with TRBJ1-2; perhaps TRBD1 as D (6 bases). The CDR3 is 14 amino acids. CDR1 SNHLY and CDR2 FYNNEI come from the germline V gene. Trimming took off 5 bases at V and 8 bases at J, with 18 bases between the two ends. The chain's CDR3 is CASSSILQGGGYTF. CDR3 in DNA: TGTGCCAGCAGTTCTATCCTACAGGGAGGAGGCTACACCTTC.

The chain is built from TRBV27 and TRBJ2-1, with 10 bases matching TRBD2. CDR1 MNHEY and CDR2 SMNVEV come from the germline V gene (reference sequence). The CDR3 consists of 16 residues. The junction had 7 bases not matched to a gene; V was cut back by 6 bases and J by 2 bases. CDR3: CASRFLAGDPYNEQFF. CDR3 nucleotide sequence: TGTGCCAGCAGATTTCTAGCGGGGGATCCCTACAATGAGCAGTTCTTC.

The genes are TRBV20-1 and TRBJ2-7, with D maybe TRBD2 (5 bases). CDR1 DFQATT and CDR2 SNEGSKA come from the germline V gene (reference sequence). The CDR3 is 13 residues long. V was clipped by 3 bases and J by 5 bases, with 14 bases between them. The chain's CDR3 is CSASGKPSHEQYF. The CDR3 region has the DNA TGCAGTGCTAGCGGGAAACCCTCTCACGAGCAGTACTTC.

This chain links TRBV29-1 with TRBJ1-1; possible D gene TRBD1, 6 bases. The CDR3 spans 13 residues. Trimming left V 7 bases short and J 1 base short, with 13 bases between. Germline CDR1 and CDR2: SQVTM and ANQGSEA. The DNA of the CDR3 is TGCAGCGGTTATCCGGGACAGAACACTGAAGCTTTCTTT. The encoded protein is CSGYPGQNTEAFF.

The rearrangement links TRBV7-9 to TRBJ1-2; D is ambiguous. V lost 5 bases, J lost 0 bases, and 7 bases lay in between. The CDR3 totals 13 residues. CDR1 and CDR2 (germline): SEHNR, FQNEAQ (reference sequence). The CDR3 is CASSPSTNYGYTF. Written as DNA, the CDR3 is TGTGCCAGCAGCCCAAGCACTAACTATGGCTACACCTTC. Complete variable domain (other parts from reference TRBV7-9 and TRBJ1-2): DTGVSQNPRHKITKRGQNVTFRCDPISEHNRLYWYRQTLGQGPEFLTYFQNEAQLEKSRLLSDRFSAERPKGSFSTLEIQRTEQGDSAMYLCASSPSTNYGYTFGSGTRLTVV.

This clonotype was found a few times. The rearrangement uses TRBV7-9 and TRBJ2-7; 10 nucleotides align to TRBD2. The CDR3 extends over 15 amino acids. The germline gives CDR1 SEHNR, CDR2 FQNEAQ (reference sequence). Trimming removed 6 bases from V and 7 bases from J; junction bases left unmatched: 12. CDR3 in amino acids: CASSYGTSELGEQYF. DNA for the CDR3: TGTGCCAGCAGTTACGGGACTAGCGAATTGGGGGAGCAGTACTTC.

This clonotype has just a few counts. The chain is built from TRBV10-2 and TRBJ2-1; D is undetermined. V was shortened by 3 bases and J by 3 bases, with 9 bases between the two germline ends. Per germline, CDR1 WSHSY and CDR2 SAAADI. This CDR3 is built from 14 residues. The DNA for the CDR3 is TGCGCCAGCAGTGATCAGGTCTTCTACAATGAGCAGTTCTTC. Its translation is CASSDQVFYNEQFF.

A word on this clonotype: A read error is possible here, since a much larger clone lies one base away. The gene calls are TRBV15 and TRBJ2-3; 10 bases fit TRBD2. This CDR3 region has 16 residues. CDR1 is LNHNV, CDR2 YYDKDF, per germline (reference sequence). The CDR3 here is CVTSRDLAGAGDTQYF. The CDR3 bases are TGTGTCACCAGCAGGGACCTAGCGGGAGCTGGAGATACGCAGTATTTT.

This clonotype was seen repeatedly, ten times or more. The J gene is TRBJ2-1, the V gene TRBV10-2, with TRBD1 matching over 9 bases. CDR3 length equals 16 residues. Trimming removed 7 bases from V and 1 base from J; junction bases left unmatched: 8. CDR1 is WSHSY, CDR2 SAAADI, per germline. The CDR3 sequence is CASTTGTGKSYNEQFF. The CDR3, as DNA: TGCGCCAGCACCACAGGGACAGGGAAATCCTACAATGAGCAGTTCTTC.

This clonotype was counted between two and nine times. This chain connects TRBV20-1 to TRBJ1-1; 8 bases align to TRBD1. From germline, CDR1 is DFQATT and CDR2 SNEGSKA (reference sequence). V trimming: 6 bases; J trimming: 6 bases; junction bases outside the gene matches: 12. The CDR3 is 14 residues long. CDR3 sequence reads: CSATRTGGFSEAFF. The CDR3 nucleotides read TGCAGTGCCACCCGCACAGGGGGTTTCTCTGAAGCTTTCTTT.

This chain connects TRBV30 to TRBJ1-6; D call uncertain. This CDR3 is built from 10 residues. The V gene's germline CDR1 is GTSNPN and CDR2 SVGIG (reference sequence). Between the trimmed V and J ends, which lost 5 bases and 13 bases, there was a span of 9 bases. The CDR3 is CAWGSAPLHF. CDR3 coding DNA: TGTGCCTGGGGGTCAGCGCCCCTCCACTTT.

The chain links TRBV28 to TRBJ2-7; 9 nucleotides align to TRBD1. The germline V gene encodes CDR1 MDHEN and CDR2 SYDVKM. This CDR3 contains 14 residues. With 3 bases clipped from V and 6 bases from J, the junction kept 6 bases outside the gene matches. The CDR3 DNA is TGTGCCAGCAGTTTTGGGACAGGGACAGGCGAGCAGTACTTC. It is translated as CASSFGTGTGEQYF.

This clonotype was detected a few times. J is TRBJ2-5 and V is TRBV13, with D unresolved. This CDR3 region has 13 residues. Germline loops: CDR1 PRHDT, CDR2 FYEKMQ (reference sequence). V shed 3 bases and J shed 5 bases, with 10 bases lying between them. Written as DNA, the CDR3 is TGTGCCAGCAGCTTTAAGGGAAGGGAGACCCAGTACTTC. Its protein is CASSFKGRETQYF.

This clonotype showed up just a few times. CDR3 nucleotides: TGTGCCAGCAGTCCGAGGGAAGTAAGGACTGAAGCTTTCTTT. Encoded protein: CASSPREVRTEAFF. V gene TRBV12-3 or TRBV12-4 combines with J gene TRBJ1-1; D is unclear. The CDR3 extends over 14 amino acids. Trimming pared 5 bases from V and 5 bases from J, leaving 15 bases between.

This clonotype was counted at least ten times. The gene calls are TRBV5-1 and TRBJ2-6; D is ambiguous. Trimming left V 0 bases short and J 2 bases short, with 9 bases between. Germline CDR1 and CDR2: SGHRS and YFSETQ. The CDR3 is 16 residues long. In nucleotides, the CDR3 is TGCGCCAGCAGCTTGGCCGGGCCAGCTGGGGCCAACGTCCTGACTTTC. Translated, it gives CASSLAGPAGANVLTF.

Only a few counts were recorded for this clonotype. J is TRBJ2-3 and V is TRBV5-4, with TRBD2 matching 12 bases. V was pared by 4 bases and J by 0 bases, with 3 bases of the junction left unmatched. Germline V gives CDR1 SGHNT, CDR2 YYREEE (reference sequence). The CDR3 length is 16 residues. The CDR3 DNA reads as TGTGCCAGCAGCCGCGGACTAGCGGGAAGCACAGATACGCAGTATTTT. It is translated as CASSRGLAGSTDTQYF. Complete variable domain (other parts from reference TRBV5-4 and TRBJ2-3): ETGVTQSPTHLIKTRGQQVTLRCSSQSGHNTVSWYQQALGQGPQFIFQYYREEENGRGNFPPRFSGLQFPNYSSELNVNALELDDSALYLCASSRGLAGSTDTQYFGPGTRLTVL.

This clonotype was counted only a few times. The chain recombines TRBV12-3 or TRBV12-4 with TRBJ1-3, with unresolved D. This CDR3 is 11 amino acids long. Trimming removed 8 bases at V and 4 bases at J, with 6 bases between. CDR3 loop: CASEMGNTIYF. In DNA, the CDR3 is TGTGCCAGCGAGATGGGAAACACCATATATTTT.